Below, 27 T cell receptor beta chains from the same sample are listed, as sequenced in a study of human T cells and chemical hapten exposure. Sample time point: patch test 1, 2 weeks after DPC sensitization. Treatment: therapeutic diphenylcyclopropenone sensitization with weekly scalp DPC. One entry per CDR3 protein, called by TCRdb with MiXCR from the RACE reads. The table includes around 340,000 distinct CDR3 sequences, around 7% detected once. The sample consisted of whole blood, taken in connection with sensitization to the hapten diphenylcyclopropenone (DPC). All receptors derive from a woman aged 18-35 years with alopecia areata. Some clones in this sample may be carry-over from other donors' samples.

This clonotype appeared many times. The chain is built from TRBV13 and TRBJ2-7, with D hard to call. CDR3 length: 16 residues. The V and J ends lost 5 bases and 2 bases respectively, with 19 bases between them. Per germline, CDR1 PRHDT and CDR2 FYEKMQ (reference sequence). Here the CDR3 reads CASSLQTHEGTYEQYF. CDR3 nucleotides: TGTGCCAGCAGCCTGCAGACCCACGAAGGCACCTACGAGCAGTACTTC.

At least ten counts were recorded for this clonotype. The chain uses TRBV7-8 and TRBJ2-7, with 11 bases matching TRBD1. With V trimmed by 5 bases and J by 4 bases, 4 bases remained unmatched. CDR3 length: 14 amino acids. CDR1 and CDR2 from the germline V gene are SGHVS and FQNEAQ. CDR3 sequence: CASSGGTGGYEQYF. DNA of the CDR3: TGTGCCAGCAGCGGCGGGACAGGGGGTTACGAGCAGTACTTC.

This clonotype was observed at least ten times. CDR3 sequence: CASSLRRGETQYF. As DNA, the CDR3 is TGTGCCAGCAGTTTAAGGCGTGGCGAGACCCAGTACTTC. This chain joins TRBV27 and TRBJ2-5, with D hard to call. This CDR3 is 13 amino acids long. Trimming shortened V by 2 bases and J by 5 bases, and 9 bases separated the two germline ends. Germline V gene sequence: CDR1 MNHEY, CDR2 SMNVEV (reference sequence).

The V and J genes are TRBV7-2 and TRBJ1-1; the D gene is possibly TRBD1 (6 bases). CDR3 length: 15 residues. The V end lost 1 base, the J end lost 3 bases, and 12 bases lay between the germline ends. Germline V lookup: CDR1 SGHTA, CDR2 FQGNSA. CDR3 sequence: CASSLVSAGDTEAFF. The CDR3, as DNA: TGTGCCAGCAGCTTAGTGTCTGCAGGGGACACTGAAGCTTTCTTT.

This clonotype was observed a handful of times. The rearrangement joins TRBV5-1 to TRBJ2-3, with 12 nucleotides matching TRBD1. Germline CDR1 is SGHRS and CDR2 is YFSETQ. The CDR3 consists of 16 residues. Unmatched junction bases numbered 7, after V lost 4 bases and J lost 4 bases. Here the CDR3 DNA reads TGCGCCAGCAGCCCGGGACAGGGGGCCCCCGCAGATACGCAGTATTTT. Translating gives CASSPGQGAPADTQYF.

This clonotype was observed many times. This chain uses TRBV12-3 or TRBV12-4 with TRBJ1-2; TRBD1 might be the D (6 bases). Trimming took off 5 bases at V and 8 bases at J, with 15 bases between the two ends. The CDR3 length is 13 residues. CDR3 bases: TGTGCCAGCAGTAAGGACAGTCAGCAGGGCTACACCTTC. Translating gives CASSKDSQQGYTF.

This clonotype was seen many times. V gene TRBV10-3 combines with J gene TRBJ2-1, with 8 bases aligning to TRBD2. V dropped 3 bases and J dropped 9; count of bases not matched to a gene: 7. CDR3 length: 14 amino acids. The V gene's germline CDR1 is ENHRY and CDR2 SYGVKD. Here the CDR3 reads CAISDRGGTGEQFF. The CDR3 DNA is TGTGCCATCAGTGACCGCGGGGGGACGGGTGAGCAGTTCTTC.

Ten or more counts support this clonotype. The chain links TRBV11-1 to TRBJ1-6; the D is unclear. The germline gives CDR1 SGHAT, CDR2 FQDESV (reference sequence). The V end was cut by 3 bases, the J end by 5 bases, with 8 bases between. The CDR3 loop spans 14 amino acids. CDR3 DNA: TGTGCCAGCAGCTTTTACAGTAATAATTCACCCCTCCACTTT. Encoded protein: CASSFYSNNSPLHF. Using reference TRBV11-1 and TRBJ1-6 for the parts outside the CDR3, the full variable domain is EAEVAQSPRYKITEKSQAVAFWCDPISGHATLYWYRQILGQGPELLVQFQDESVVDDSQLPKDRFSAERLKGVDSTLKIQPAELGDSAMYLCASSFYSNNSPLHFGNGTRLTVT.

This clonotype was seen a single time. The chain carries TRBV25-1 and TRBJ1-2; D not certain. The CDR3 loop spans 11 amino acids. V was clipped by 6 bases and J by 7 bases, with 9 bases between them. The germline V gene has CDR1 MGHDK and CDR2 SYGVNS. The CDR3 DNA follows: TGTGCCAGCAGGACCAGCTGTGGCTACACCTTC. It yields the protein CASRTSCGYTF.

The rearrangement uses TRBV6-6 and TRBJ2-3, with TRBD1 as a possible D gene (6 bases). There are 14 residues in the CDR3. Trimming shortened V by 4 bases and J by 6 bases, and 14 bases separated the two germline ends. The V gene's germline CDR1 is MNHNY and CDR2 SVGAGI (reference sequence). Here the CDR3 DNA reads TGTGCCAGCAGTTCGACAGGCTCCGACGATACGCAGTATTTT. It is translated as CASSSTGSDDTQYF.

This clonotype was observed many times. V and J are TRBV12-3 or TRBV12-4 and TRBJ2-3; D tentatively fits TRBD1 or TRBD2 (5 bases each). V was shortened by 3 bases and J by 8 bases, with 15 bases between the two germline ends. The CDR3 is 14 residues long. CDR3 sequence: CASSLGDRLGTQYF. The CDR3 nucleotides are TGTGCCAGCAGTTTGGGGGACCGTCTGGGTACGCAGTATTTT.

This chain links TRBV7-6 with TRBJ2-3, with D possibly being TRBD1 (5 bases). Trimming pared 5 bases from V and 2 bases from J, leaving 17 bases between. CDR3 length equals 16 residues. From germline, CDR1 is SGHVS and CDR2 FNYEAQ. The CDR3 region has the DNA TGTGCCAGCAGCGTATCTACAGGATTCGCCACAGATACGCAGTATTTT. Protein: CASSVSTGFATDTQYF.

Ten or more counts support this clonotype. The chain uses TRBV6-2 or TRBV6-3 and TRBJ1-6; 7 bases are a match to TRBD1. V shed 4 bases and J 7 bases; nucleotides not matched to a gene: 10. The CDR3 totals 16 residues. CDR1 MNHEY and CDR2 SVGEGT come from the germline V gene. CDR3 protein: CASSSPATGFNSPLHF. For the CDR3, the DNA is TGTGCCAGCAGTTCCCCGGCGACAGGGTTCAATTCACCCCTCCACTTT.

The rearrangement joins TRBV12-3 or TRBV12-4 to TRBJ2-7; D unresolved. V gave up 4 bases and J gave up 5 bases, with 6 bases separating them. CDR3 size: 11 residues. The CDR3 loop reads CASSYTDEQYF. The CDR3 DNA follows: TGTGCCAGCAGTTATACCGACGAGCAGTACTTC.

The table lists this clonotype with a few counts. The V call is TRBV7-8, the J call TRBJ1-6; no reliable D call. The CDR3 spans 15 residues. V was clipped by 4 bases and J by 10 bases, with 17 bases between them. Germline V gene sequence: CDR1 SGHVS, CDR2 FQNEAQ. The CDR3 DNA sequence: TGTGCCAGCAGCTCCAATCGGCAGGAAATCTCACCCCTCCACTTT. This translates into CASSSNRQEISPLHF.

The chain is built from TRBV12-3 or TRBV12-4 and TRBJ2-7, with TRBD1 matching over 7 bases. The CDR3 extends over 17 amino acids. After removal of 2 bases from V and 2 bases from J, the junction contained 12 bases not matched to a gene. DNA for the CDR3: TGTGCCAGCAGTTTAAGACCACCGGGACAGAGAACCTACGAGCAGTACTTC. Translated: CASSLRPPGQRTYEQYF.

The V and J genes are TRBV21-1 and TRBJ2-3; the D call of TRBD2 is as the table states it, not checked on the DNA. TRBV21-1 is a known pseudogene. This CDR3 contains 21 residues. The CDR3 DNA reads as TGTGCCAGCAGCAAACCTTCTTTCCGCGGGGGGGCCGTACGTGGCACAGATACGCAGTATTTT. Residues: CASSKPSFRGGAVRGTDTQYF.

The genes are TRBV11-3 and TRBJ2-1; D might be TRBD1 or TRBD2, each matching 5 bases. There are 16 residues in the CDR3. Germline lookup yields CDR1 SGHNT and CDR2 YENEEA. The V end was cut by 6 bases, the J end by 5 bases, with 20 bases between. CDR3 residues: CASSHPYDRGHNEQFF. Written as DNA, the CDR3 is TGTGCCAGCAGTCACCCCTATGACCGGGGACACAATGAGCAGTTCTTC.

The chain combines TRBV7-2 with TRBJ2-3; no definite D call. This CDR3 spans 15 amino acids. Deletions cut 2 bases from V and 2 bases from J, with 11 bases between. Germline lookup yields CDR1 SGHTA and CDR2 FQGNSA. This CDR3 is CASSLTGSDTDTQYF. In DNA form, the CDR3 reads TGTGCCAGCAGCTTAACTGGATCCGACACAGATACGCAGTATTTT.

This rearrangement joins TRBV20-1 to TRBJ2-3; 11 bases match TRBD2. The CDR3 runs to 21 residues. Germline assignment: CDR1 DFQATT and CDR2 SNEGSKA (reference sequence). Germline trimming cut 0 bases from V and 6 bases from J; bases unmatched to any gene: 23. The CDR3 spells CSARDPTPTSGEALPSDTQYF. The CDR3 bases are TGCAGTGCTAGAGATCCCACCCCGACTAGCGGGGAGGCCTTACCCTCCGATACGCAGTATTTT.

In this sample, this clonotype turned up a few times. This chain connects TRBV29-1 to TRBJ2-3, with D possibly being TRBD1 (5 bases). The V end lost 1 base, the J end lost 5 bases, and 10 bases lay between the germline ends. Per the germline V gene, CDR1 is SQVTM and CDR2 is ANQGSEA. The CDR3 contains 13 residues. In DNA, the CDR3 is TGCAGCGTTGAAGGCCAGGGTAGAGATACGCAGTATTTT. Translation: CSVEGQGRDTQYF.

This clonotype came up a few times. V and J are TRBV7-9 and TRBJ2-1, with 8 bases identical to TRBD2. Trimming removed 4 bases from V and 2 bases from J; junction bases left unmatched: 7. Germline-derived CDR1 and CDR2 are SEHNR and FQNEAQ (reference sequence). This CDR3 comprises 16 residues. The CDR3 reads CASSSQAGAPYNEQFF. The CDR3 DNA follows: TGTGCCAGCAGCTCTCAAGCGGGGGCCCCCTACAATGAGCAGTTCTTC.

The chain carries TRBV27 and TRBJ1-5; D is ambiguous. Germline V gene lookup returns CDR1 MNHEY and CDR2 SMNVEV (reference sequence). The V gene lost 5 bases and the J gene lost 4 bases, with 12 bases spanning the gap. The CDR3 sequence is 14 residues long. In nucleotides, the CDR3 is TGTGCCAGCAGTCCCCTGGGAGGGAATCAGCCCCAGCATTTT. It encodes CASSPLGGNQPQHF.

The chain uses TRBV10-3 and TRBJ2-3; 8 positions agree with TRBD1. Looked up from germline, CDR1 is ENHRY and CDR2 is SYGVKD. V gave up 10 bases and J gave up 2 bases; unmatched junction bases: 8. This CDR3 contains 14 residues. CDR3 amino acids: CASRTGLITDTQYF. DNA of the CDR3: TGTGCCAGCAGGACAGGGCTCATCACAGATACGCAGTATTTT.

This clonotype has ten or more counts. V gene TRBV6-6 combines with J gene TRBJ1-4, with unresolved D. Trimming left V 3 bases short and J 5 bases short, with 4 bases between. This CDR3 is built from 12 residues. Germline lookup yields CDR1 MNHNY and CDR2 SVGAGI (reference sequence). The DNA for the CDR3 is TGTGCCAGCAGTTATCTGAATGAAAAACTGTTTTTT. Translation: CASSYLNEKLFF.

This clonotype was counted many times. The chain recombines TRBV12-3 or TRBV12-4 with TRBJ1-4, with D possibly matching TRBD1 (5 bases). There are 20 residues in the CDR3. Trimming stripped 5 bases from V and 0 bases from J, with 25 bases between. CDR3 in DNA: TGTGCCAGCAGTCCACTAGGGGCCAGGTCCCTGGATGCAACTAATGAAAAACTGTTTTTT. Its protein is CASSPLGARSLDATNEKLFF.

This clonotype has at least ten counts. The chain employs TRBV3-1 and TRBJ2-5, with 12 nucleotides matching TRBD2. V lost 0 bases to trimming and J lost 0 bases; unmatched junction nucleotides: 5. This CDR3 region has 18 residues. CDR1 and CDR2 (germline): LGHDT, YNNKEL (reference sequence). CDR3 sequence reads: CASSQERTSGAYQETQYF. The CDR3 region has the DNA TGTGCCAGCAGCCAAGAGAGGACTAGCGGGGCCTACCAAGAGACCCAGTACTTC.